Included here is one TCR beta chain sequence, with context. The antigen remains undetermined. CDR1 is SGHRS, CDR2 YFSETQ, per germline. The CDR3 loop spans 17 amino acids. Trimming at V came to 1 base and at J to 1 base, leaving 8 bases not matched to a gene. The entry originates in a study of T-cell memory formation after mild COVID-19. The wider study: Clusters of TCRs were largely donor specific.

Findings of the study overall: CD4/CD8 balance characterized clones contracting day 15 to 85, and CD4+ skew characterized later expanders. Memory cells collected pre-infection included some clones that later responded, suggesting cross-reactive memory joined. Contracting CD4+ clones were located mainly in CM and EM, and CD8+ clones in EMRA.

TCRdb called the 5' RACE reads again in MiXCR, with one record for every CDR3 protein. The sample yields a few hundred thousand distinct CDR3 sequences, 15% to 20% seen once. V is TRBV5-1 and J is TRBJ1-1, with TRBD1 identical over 9 bases. Sequenced sample: PBMCs or a T cell subset sorted from them (not recorded which). This sequence originates from a man younger than 35 who had mild COVID-19 (a few samples of this study predate the infection). Cell type and time point are not known. In DNA form, the CDR3 reads TGCGCCAGCAGCTTGAGGGCACACAGGGGGCAGAACACTGAAGCTTTCTTT. This sequence encodes CASSLRAHRGQNTEAFF.